The rows below give T cell receptor beta chains drawn from one sample of a study of Tregs in tolerant kidney transplant recipients. The method was immunoSEQ multiplex PCR; TCRdb's version includes in-frame clones alone and lacks a portion of them. This repertoire shows about 240,000 clones, roughly four fifths found once; its top ten account for around 0.6%. What was sequenced was CD4+ T cells from blood. Source of these receptors: a human donor in good health. The CDR3 runs from the conserved cysteine through the conserved F or W. Each record gives: J gene, D gene, clone size, V gene, CDR3 DNA, CDR3 protein. A D gene is named only where the DNA matches it firmly. Where a row states a size, it is once, few, many or the class of an expanded clone; other rows omit it.

J: TRBJ1-5; D: NA; size: NA; V: TRBV6-5; DNA: TGTGCCAGCACTTCTCTGGGCAGGCGCAATCAGCCCCAGCATTTT; CDR3: CASTSLGRRNQPQHF
J: TRBJ2-5; D: TRBD1; size: NA; V: TRBV18; DNA: TGTGCCAGCTCACCCGGACAGGTCCAAGAGACCCAGTACTTC; CDR3: CASSPGQVQETQYF
J: TRBJ2-2; D: NA; size: NA; V: TRBV4-1; DNA: TGCGCCAGCAGCCAAGTACAGGGTTGGGATAACACCGGGGAGCTGTTTTTT; CDR3: CASSQVQGWDNTGELFF
J: TRBJ2-1; D: TRBD2; size: NA; V: TRBV18; DNA: TGTGCCAGCTCACAGCGGACTAGTAGTGAGCAGTTCTTC; CDR3: CASSQRTSSEQFF
J: TRBJ2-7; D: TRBD1; size: few; V: TRBV6-1; DNA: TGTGCCAGCAGTGAAACCGGGACAGGGGGCTACGAGCAGTACTTC; CDR3: CASSETGTGGYEQYF
J: TRBJ2-3; D: NA; size: NA; V: TRBV25-1; DNA: TGTGCCAGCAGCCTACAGGGGGGAGGGTCAGATACGCAGTATTTT; CDR3: CASSLQGGGSDTQYF
J: TRBJ1-4; D: TRBD1; size: NA; V: TRBV30; DNA: TGTGCCTGGGCCGACAGGGGGAAGAATGAAAAACTGTTTTTT; CDR3: CAWADRGKNEKLFF
J: TRBJ1-1; D: NA; size: NA; V: TRBV7-9; DNA: TGTGCCAGCAGCTTAGGACACCCGAACACTGAAGCTTTCTTT; CDR3: CASSLGHPNTEAFF
J: TRBJ2-2; D: TRBD2; size: NA; V: TRBV2; DNA: TGTGCCGTAACTAGCGGGAAGAGCACCGGGGAGCTGTTTTTT; CDR3: CAVTSGKSTGELFF
J: TRBJ1-1; D: NA; size: NA; V: TRBV10-3; DNA: TGTGCCATCAGTTTCAACAGGGACACTGAAGCTTTCTTT; CDR3: CAISFNRDTEAFF
J: TRBJ2-1; D: NA; size: NA; V: TRBV19; DNA: TGTGCCAGTAGTATGGCCGGCCGCGGGCTCTACAATGAGCAGTTCTTC; CDR3: CASSMAGRGLYNEQFF
J: TRBJ1-2; D: TRBD1; size: NA; V: TRBV6-6; DNA: TGTGCCAGCAGTACAGGGGGCCACTATGGCTACACCTTC; CDR3: CASSTGGHYGYTF
J: TRBJ2-5; D: NA; size: NA; V: TRBV29-1; DNA: TGCAGCGTTAAAATGGGTAGGGAGACCCAGTACTTC; CDR3: CSVKMGRETQYF
J: TRBJ1-2; D: NA; size: NA; V: TRBV15; DNA: TGTGCCACCAGCCGGAACGCCCTGGAGGGCTACACCTTC; CDR3: CATSRNALEGYTF
J: TRBJ2-7; D: NA; size: NA; V: TRBV4-1; DNA: TGCGCCAGCAGCCATGTGGGGACCTACGAGCAGTACTTC; CDR3: CASSHVGTYEQYF
J: TRBJ1-5; D: NA; size: NA; V: TRBV18; DNA: TGTGCCAGCTCACCAGGGGATAGCAATCAGCCCCAGCATTTT; CDR3: CASSPGDSNQPQHF
J: TRBJ1-1; D: NA; size: NA; V: TRBV2; DNA: TGTGCCACGTCGACAGATATGAACACTGAAGCTTTCTTT; CDR3: CATSTDMNTEAFF
J: TRBJ2-7; D: NA; size: NA; V: TRBV5-4; DNA: TGTGCCAGCAGCTTGATTAGGCGGGATTCCTACGAGCAGTACTTC; CDR3: CASSLIRRDSYEQYF
J: TRBJ1-1; D: NA; size: NA; V: TRBV6-1; DNA: TGTGCCAGCAGTGAAGGCGGGGCCGGGAACACTGAAGCTTTCTTT; CDR3: CASSEGGAGNTEAFF
J: TRBJ1-5; D: NA; size: NA; V: TRBV6-5; DNA: TGTGCCAGCAGTAGTCAGGGAATGTGGAATCAGCCCCAGCATTTT; CDR3: CASSSQGMWNQPQHF
J: TRBJ2-1; D: NA; size: once; V: TRBV2; DNA: TGTGCCAGCAGCCGGGACTTAGGTGAGCAGTTCTTC; CDR3: CASSRDLGEQFF
J: TRBJ2-7; D: TRBD1; size: once; V: TRBV27; DNA: TGTGCCAGCAGTCCGCGGACAGGGGGCCGGGGCGAGCAGTACTTC; CDR3: CASSPRTGGRGEQYF